This T cell receptor beta chain was sequenced in a study of cytomegalovirus exposure and HLA in healthy donors. Whole-study findings and limits: Later analysis associated a missense DCLRE1C variant with TCR beta V- and J-gene trimming. Earlier analysis yielded a pattern in which most TCR beta V segments were productive about 90% or about 30% of the time.

Healthy donors of bone marrow made up the group. As concerns this clone: Its antigen is unknown.

The PCR was carried out with 60 Vbeta primers and 13 Jbeta primers. Assay: immunoSEQ multiplex PCR; the TCRdb copy retains only in-frame clones and omits some. Here the sample spans some 210,000 clones, over 60% being singletons. This TCR derives from a woman aged 25 to 39 in good health and CMV-seropositive. Sequencing input: PBMCs.

The DNA for the CDR3 is TGCGCCAGCAGCTTGTCCAGGGATAACGAGCAGTACTTC. As protein: CASSLSRDNEQYF. The gene calls are TRBV5-1 and TRBJ2-7; a possible D gene is TRBD1 (5 bases). Germline V gene lookup returns CDR1 SGHRS and CDR2 YFSETQ. Trimming stripped 1 base from V and 5 bases from J, with 10 bases between. This CDR3 has 13 residues.